These T cell receptor beta chains were read from a single sample in a study of blood T cell repertoires in COVID-19. Sequenced by immunoSEQ multiplex PCR; TCRdb stores in-frame clones only, minus some. The sample carries 310,000 or so clones, 70% to 90% recorded once. Source material: peripheral blood. The receptors shown here come from a man between 65 and 85 years old with acute or convalescent COVID-19. Both conserved end residues are part of each CDR3. The order of the fields is D gene, V gene, J gene, clone size, CDR3 DNA, CDR3 protein. D genes are given only for firm matches. Size is omitted from some rows. Given values are once, few, many or a class for expanded clones.

>NA|TRBV6-1|TRBJ1-6|NA
TGTGCCAGCAGTGAAGAGAGGGCGGGGTATATGAGTTCACCCCTCCACTTT
CASSEERAGYMSSPLHF
>TRBD1|TRBV5-5|TRBJ2-5|NA
TGTGCCAGCAGCCTAAGGGCAGGGGGCCTTCCCACCCGCGAAGAGACCCAGTACTTC
CASSLRAGGLPTREETQYF
>TRBD1|TRBV6-2/TRBV6-3|TRBJ1-5|NA
TGTGCCAGCAGTTCACAGGGGATTGGGCAGCCCCAGCATTTT
CASSSQGIGQPQHF
>TRBD2|TRBV5-4|TRBJ2-7|few
TGTGCCAGCAGCTTGGCGGCGGGAGTCTCTGGCGAGCAGTACTTC
CASSLAAGVSGEQYF
>TRBD1|TRBV7-7|TRBJ2-6|once
TGTGCCAGCAGCCCGGGACAGGCAATCTCTGGGGCCAACGTCCTGACTTTC
CASSPGQAISGANVLTF
>TRBD2|TRBV20-1|TRBJ2-7|NA
TGCAGTGCTAGTGGGTCTAGCGGGATTACCTACGAGCAGTACTTC
CSASGSSGITYEQYF
>NA|TRBV20-1|TRBJ2-1|few
TGCAGTGCCCTTTCTAATGAGCAGTTCTTC
CSALSNEQFF
>TRBD2|TRBV30|TRBJ2-1|NA
TGTGCCTGGACTAGCGGGGGGGCCTCCAATGAGCAGTTCTTC
CAWTSGGASNEQFF
>TRBD2|TRBV30|TRBJ2-2|NA
TGTGCCTGGAGTGTAGGGCTAGCGGGGGTCCTTTTCGACACCGGGGAGCTGTTTTTT
CAWSVGLAGVLFDTGELFF
>TRBD1|TRBV6-5|TRBJ2-2|NA
TGTGCCAGCAGCGCGACAGGGATGTCCACCGGGGAGCTGTTTTTT
CASSATGMSTGELFF
>TRBD1|TRBV10-3|TRBJ2-2|few
TGTGCCATCACTAACAGGGGCCCGGCGAACACCGGGGAGCTGTTTTTT
CAITNRGPANTGELFF
>TRBD2|TRBV4-3|TRBJ2-1|NA
TGCGCCAGCAGCCAAGATTGGCTAGCGGGGGACAATGAGCAGTTCTTC
CASSQDWLAGDNEQFF
>TRBD2|TRBV4-3|TRBJ2-1|NA
TGCGCCAGCAGCCAGGGGACTAGCGGCTACAATGAGCAGTTCTTC
CASSQGTSGYNEQFF
>TRBD2|TRBV5-1|TRBJ2-5|NA
TGCGCCAGCAGCTTGACTAGCGGGAGAGAGACCCAGTACTTC
CASSLTSGRETQYF
>TRBD1|TRBV10-3|TRBJ1-6|once
TGTGCCATCAGGGAACAGGGGGAGAATTCACCCCTCCACTTT
CAIREQGENSPLHF
>NA|TRBV18|TRBJ2-6|NA
TGTGCCAGCTCACCCCAACCGTTGGGGGGATGGGTCTCTGGGGCCAACGTCCTGACTTTC
CASSPQPLGGWVSGANVLTF
>NA|TRBV4-3|TRBJ1-3|NA
TGCGCCAGCAGCCAAGATCCTGGGAGCTACTCTGGAAACACCATATATTTT
CASSQDPGSYSGNTIYF
>NA|TRBV7-2|TRBJ2-7|NA
TGTGCCAGCAGCCTCGCGGGGACCACCTACGAGCAGTACTTC
CASSLAGTTYEQYF
>TRBD1|TRBV4-1|TRBJ1-1|once
TGCGCCAGCAGCCAAGTACCGGGACAGGGGGCGCGGATGGCTTTCTTT
CASSQVPGQGARMAFF
>NA|TRBV5-5|TRBJ1-5|NA
TGTGCCAGCAGCCGAGGGACTCAAGGACAGCCCCAGCATTTT
CASSRGTQGQPQHF
>NA|TRBV28|TRBJ1-1|once
TGTGCCAGCAGCCGGCGGGGGAAGAACACTGAAGCTTTCTTT
CASSRRGKNTEAFF
>NA|TRBV5-1|TRBJ1-6|few
TGCGCCAGCAGCTTGGACAGGGCGGATAATTCACCCCTCCACTTT
CASSLDRADNSPLHF
>TRBD2|TRBV3-1/TRBV3-2|TRBJ2-5|NA
TGTGCCAGCAGCCATGCCGGGAGGCGAGAGACCCAGTACTTC
CASSHAGRRETQYF
>TRBD1|TRBV6-6|TRBJ1-4|NA
TGTGCCAGCAGTTCTAGGACAGGGTTGAGCGAAAAACTGTTTTTT
CASSSRTGLSEKLFF
>TRBD1|TRBV5-1|TRBJ1-4|NA
TGCGCCAGCAGCTTGGGGGCAGGGGGTGAAAAACTGTTTTTT
CASSLGAGGEKLFF
>NA|TRBV24-1|TRBJ2-2|once
TGTGCCACCAGTGACCCCGACAGCCGGAACACCGGGGAGCTGTTTTTT
CATSDPDSRNTGELFF
>NA|TRBV14|TRBJ2-1|NA
TGTGCCAGCAGCCAAGTTTTGCGGAATGAGCAGTTCTTC
CASSQVLRNEQFF
>TRBD2|TRBV9|TRBJ2-1|NA
TGTGCCAGCAGAAAGGCGGCTAGCGGGGGTGAGCAGTTCTTC
CASRKAASGGEQFF
>TRBD2|TRBV19|TRBJ2-1|NA
TGTGCCAGTAATCCGACTAGCGGGAGGTTGCAAGGCAATGAGCAGTTCTTC
CASNPTSGRLQGNEQFF
>NA|TRBV28|TRBJ2-5|NA
TGTGCCAGCACCCCTACTCCCTCGGTGGGCCCCCGGACCCAGTACTTC
CASTPTPSVGPRTQYF
>NA|TRBV27|TRBJ1-5|NA
TGTGCCAGCAGTCGAAGCTGGGGCCAGCCCCAGCATTTT
CASSRSWGQPQHF
>TRBD1|TRBV4-2|TRBJ1-1|NA
TGTGCCAGCAGCCAAGAACCACAGGGGGAAACTGAAGCTTTCTTT
CASSQEPQGETEAFF
>NA|TRBV7-9|TRBJ1-2|NA
TGTGCCAGCAGCTTCGGGACAATGTCCAACTATGGCTACACCTTC
CASSFGTMSNYGYTF
>NA|TRBV6-1|TRBJ1-1|NA
TGTGCCAGCAGTGAAGGCGGCTATGGCACTGAAGCTTTCTTT
CASSEGGYGTEAFF
>TRBD2|TRBV28|TRBJ2-5|NA
TGTGCCAGCAGTTCTGGGAGGGGGACCCAGTACTTC
CASSSGRGTQYF
>TRBD2|TRBV14|TRBJ2-3|NA
TGTGCCAGCAGTTACACTAGCGGGAGCACAGATACGCAGTATTTT
CASSYTSGSTDTQYF
>NA|TRBV6-6|TRBJ1-5|few
TGTGCCAGCAGTTACCCCGACAGAAATCAGCCCCAGCATTTT
CASSYPDRNQPQHF
>TRBD1|TRBV19|TRBJ2-5|NA
TGTGCCAGTAGTATCTCCCCAGGGGGCGCGGAGACCCAGTACTTC
CASSISPGGAETQYF
>NA|TRBV15|TRBJ1-5|once
TGTGCCACCAGCTTCGAGGGCGGCAATCAGCCCCAGCATTTT
CATSFEGGNQPQHF
>TRBD1|TRBV19|TRBJ1-2|NA
TGTGCCAGTAGTATAGAAACAGGGGGCATGTCTGGCTACACCTTC
CASSIETGGMSGYTF
>TRBD1|TRBV7-9|TRBJ2-7|once
TGTGCCAGCAGCTCCCCGGGACAGTACTACGAGCAGTACTTC
CASSSPGQYYEQYF
>NA|TRBV4-3|TRBJ2-3|NA
TGCGCCAGCAGCCAAGGAAGAATAGCTACGCAGTATTTT
CASSQGRIATQYF